This TCR beta chain appears in the sequencing data of a study of cytomegalovirus exposure and HLA in healthy donors. Both 60 Vbeta primers and 13 Jbeta primers went into the PCR. Clones were sequenced by immunoSEQ multiplex PCR, and TCRdb holds only the in-frame ones, with some missing. The profile shows 200,000 to 250,000 clones, 70% to 80% of them singletons. Findings of the study overall: Compared with the roughly 700-donor mean, an Asian-associated ancestry cluster reportedly had fewer N-insertions, according to a later analysis. The authors later found HLA-associated TCR beta chains more clonally expanded than equally common others. Later analysis identified a missense DCLRE1C variant that was linked to TCR beta V- and J-gene trimming.

The germline V and J ends were trimmed by 10 bases and 4 bases, with 14 bases remaining between them. The CDR3 runs 13 residues. Germline CDR1 reads WSHSY; CDR2 reads SAAADI. In the case of this clone: Its target is not known.

Sequences were obtained from PBMCs. The source of this sequence is a man in his forties or fifties in good health and CMV-seronegative. This chain uses TRBV10-2 with TRBJ1-5, with D perhaps TRBD1 (5 bases). The CDR3 sequence is CATRRDGNQPQHF. The CDR3 DNA is TGCGCCACGCGGCGGGACGGGAATCAGCCCCAGCATTTT.